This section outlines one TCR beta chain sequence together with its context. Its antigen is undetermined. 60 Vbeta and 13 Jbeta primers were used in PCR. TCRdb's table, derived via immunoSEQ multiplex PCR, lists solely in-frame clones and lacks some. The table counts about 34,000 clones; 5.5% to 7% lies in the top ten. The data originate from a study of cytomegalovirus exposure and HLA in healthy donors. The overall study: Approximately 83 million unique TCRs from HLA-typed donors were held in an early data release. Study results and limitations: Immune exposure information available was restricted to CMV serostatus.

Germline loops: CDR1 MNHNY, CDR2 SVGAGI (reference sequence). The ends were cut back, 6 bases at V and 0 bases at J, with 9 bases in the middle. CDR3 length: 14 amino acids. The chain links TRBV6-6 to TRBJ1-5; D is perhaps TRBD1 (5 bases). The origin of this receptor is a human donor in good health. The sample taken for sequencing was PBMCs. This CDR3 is CASSPDSSNQPQHF. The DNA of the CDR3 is TGTGCCAGCAGCCCAGACAGTAGCAATCAGCCCCAGCATTTT.